What follows are 12 T cell receptor beta chains derived from one specimen sequenced in a study of CD8 T cells in Susac syndrome. An amount of RNA that ranged from roughly 0.5 to 1 ug was reverse transcribed with random hexamers. From the immunoSEQ multiplex PCR reads, TCRdb called clonotypes with MiXCR, one entry per CDR3 protein. This sample has approximately 120,000 distinct CDR3 sequences, with around 94% found just once. Sequencing was carried out using CD4+ T cells from PBMCs. The source is a human donor in good health.

DNA for the CDR3: TGTGCCAGCCGACTGCAGGGTATGAACACTGAAGCTTTCTTT. As protein: CASRLQGMNTEAFF. This rearrangement joins TRBV6-6 to TRBJ1-1; a possible D gene is TRBD1 (5 bases). Germline CDR1 reads MNHNY; CDR2 reads SVGAGI (reference sequence). The CDR3 consists of 14 residues. V dropped 8 bases and J dropped 0 bases, with 13 bases sitting between them.

V is TRBV11-1 and J is TRBJ2-1; TRBD2 is a possible D gene (5 bases). V dropped 5 bases and J dropped 8 bases, with 13 bases sitting between them. The CDR3 totals 13 residues. Germline V gene lookup returns CDR1 SGHAT and CDR2 FQDESV (reference sequence). CDR3 bases: TGTGCCAGCAGCCCCCGCTGGGGAGATGAGCAGTTCTTC. Its translation is CASSPRWGDEQFF.

The rearrangement links TRBV3-1 to TRBJ2-7; D gene uncertain. V lost 0 bases to trimming and J lost 1 base, with 7 bases between them. The CDR3 totals 14 residues. The V gene's germline CDR1 is LGHDT and CDR2 YNNKEL (reference sequence). CDR3 protein: CASSQEIGSYEQYF. The CDR3 bases are TGTGCCAGCAGCCAAGAGATAGGGTCCTACGAGCAGTACTTC.

The chain is built from TRBV11-2 and TRBJ2-7; no clear D. V dropped 8 bases and J dropped 5 bases, with 16 bases sitting between them. The CDR3 contains 13 residues. Germline CDR1 and CDR2: SGHAT and FQNNGV. The CDR3 loop is CASLKTGMDEQYF. Written as DNA, the CDR3 is TGTGCCAGCCTTAAAACGGGTATGGACGAGCAGTACTTC. The variable domain in full, with the rest retrieved from reference TRBV11-2 and TRBJ2-7, is EAGVAQSPRYKIIEKRQSVAFWCNPISGHATLYWYQQILGQGPKLLIQFQNNGVVDDSQLPKDRFSAERLKGVDSTLKIQPAKLEDSAVYLCASLKTGMDEQYFGPGTRLTVT.

The CDR3, as DNA: TGTGCCAGCAGCTCAAGAGGGACAGGGGGCACTGAAGCTTTCTTT. Amino acids: CASSSRGTGGTEAFF. The chain is built from TRBV7-9 and TRBJ1-1, with 11 bases aligning to TRBD1. V lost 4 bases and J lost 4; bases outside the gene matches: 5. The germline gives CDR1 SEHNR, CDR2 FQNEAQ (reference sequence). This CDR3 contains 15 residues.

The V gene is TRBV11-3, the J gene TRBJ2-1; no clear D. The CDR3 spans 17 residues. Germline V gene sequence: CDR1 SGHNT, CDR2 YENEEA. V was pared by 3 bases and J by 4 bases, with 19 bases between. CDR3 DNA sequence: TGTGCCAGCAGCTTCCGTACCGGGCGACGCCCTTACAATGAGCAGTTCTTC. This translates into CASSFRTGRRPYNEQFF. Variable domain in full (rest from reference TRBV11-3 and TRBJ2-1): EAGVVQSPRYKIIEKKQPVAFWCNPISGHNTLYWYLQNLGQGPELLIRYENEEAVDDSQLPKDRFSAERLKGVDSTLKIQPAELGDSAVYLCASSFRTGRRPYNEQFFGPGTRLTVL.

This rearrangement joins TRBV29-1 to TRBJ2-1, with a tentative D call TRBD1 (6 bases). The CDR3 sequence is 15 residues long. Between the trimmed V and J ends, which lost 1 base and 0 bases, there was a span of 10 bases. The germline V gene encodes CDR1 SQVTM and CDR2 ANQGSEA. The CDR3 sequence: CSVEGGQSSYNEQFF. The CDR3 coding sequence is TGCAGCGTTGAAGGTGGACAGAGCTCCTACAATGAGCAGTTCTTC.

The CDR3 bases are TGCGCCAGCAGCCGTATGGGACAGGGGCTAGAGACCCAGTACTTC. It codes for CASSRMGQGLETQYF. The chain recombines TRBV5-1 with TRBJ2-5; 10 nucleotides line up with TRBD1. Per germline, CDR1 SGHRS and CDR2 YFSETQ. V lost 4 bases, J lost 4 bases, and 7 bases stayed unmatched. The CDR3 loop spans 15 amino acids.

This rearrangement joins TRBV19 to TRBJ1-2; D is perhaps TRBD1 (6 bases). Trimming took off 7 bases at V and 8 bases at J, with 14 bases between the two ends. Germline V lookup: CDR1 LNHDA, CDR2 SQIVND (reference sequence). The CDR3 covers 12 residues. CDR3 DNA sequence: TGTGCCAGTAACCGGGACACAGGCGGCTACACCTTC. The encoded protein is CASNRDTGGYTF.

V gene TRBV6-1 combines with J gene TRBJ2-7; TRBD1 agrees at 9 bases. The CDR3 is made up of 14 amino acids. V gave up 10 bases and J gave up 4 bases; unmatched junction bases: 11. CDR1 and CDR2 (germline): MNHNS, SASEGT. The CDR3 loop is CATGTGTGKYEQYF. CDR3 sequence (DNA): TGTGCCACCGGAACCGGGACAGGGAAATACGAGCAGTACTTC.

This clonotype has only one observation. J is TRBJ2-5 and V is TRBV12-3 or TRBV12-4, with a tentative D call TRBD2 (6 bases). The CDR3 length is 13 residues. V dropped 8 bases and J dropped 1 base, with 11 bases sitting between them. The CDR3, as DNA: TGTGCCAGCCACGGGGGAGTCCAAGAGACCCAGTACTTC. It yields the protein CASHGGVQETQYF.

The chain links TRBV20-1 to TRBJ2-1; TRBD1 matches 8 bases. V lost 2 bases to trimming and J lost 8 bases; unmatched junction nucleotides: 11. CDR3 length equals 15 residues. The germline CDR1 and CDR2 sequences are DFQATT and SNEGSKA (reference sequence). The CDR3 reads CSARPGRGQRYEQFF. As DNA, the CDR3 is TGCAGTGCTAGACCGGGCAGGGGGCAAAGGTATGAGCAGTTCTTC.